Following are 20 T cell receptor beta chains from one sample sequenced in a study of blood T cell repertoires in COVID-19. Sequencing used immunoSEQ multiplex PCR; TCRdb keeps in-frame clones, though not all of them. In the table there are 150,000 to 170,000 clones, around 83% of which are singletons. The sequenced sample consisted of peripheral blood. Receptors were obtained from a woman aged 55-69 years with COVID-19, enrolled during active disease.

V usage is TRBV4-2 and J usage is TRBJ1-2, with D uncertain. The CDR3 length is 14 residues. CDR1 is LGHNA, CDR2 YNFKEQ, per germline. Between the trimmed V and J ends, which lost 0 bases and 5 bases, there was a span of 10 bases. CDR3 amino acids: CASSQEEGNYGYTF. The CDR3 nucleotides read TGTGCCAGCAGCCAAGAAGAGGGAAATTATGGCTACACCTTC.

The chain uses TRBV11-2 and TRBJ2-3; 7 nucleotides agree with TRBD2. CDR3 length: 16 amino acids. Losses at the gene ends were 2 bases for V and 5 bases for J; bases not matched to a gene: 10. Germline CDR1 reads SGHAT; CDR2 reads FQNNGV. The CDR3 DNA is TGTGCCAGCAGCTTACGGGAGGCCATTTGGGGAGATACGCAGTATTTT. Translated: CASSLREAIWGDTQYF.

The table lists this clone with a few counts. The chain uses TRBV25-1 and TRBJ1-4; 7 bases align to TRBD1. From germline, CDR1 is MGHDK and CDR2 SYGVNS. V lost 5 bases to trimming and J lost 3 bases; unmatched junction nucleotides: 3. This CDR3 comprises 14 residues. CDR3 in amino acids: CASSQTGSNEKLFF. The CDR3 bases are TGTGCCAGCAGTCAGACAGGGTCTAATGAAAAACTGTTTTTT.

The CDR3 region is CASSMERSPLHF. The DNA of the CDR3 is TGTGCCAGTAGTATGGAGCGTTCACCCCTCCACTTT. This chain uses TRBV19 with TRBJ1-6; the D is unclear. Germline V CDR1 and CDR2: LNHDA, SQIVND (reference sequence). This CDR3 has 12 amino acids. V was pared by 3 bases and J by 9 bases, with 6 bases between.

The CDR3 region is CASSSGQANEKLFF. Here the CDR3 DNA reads TGTGCCAGCAGCTCGGGACAGGCTAATGAAAAACTGTTTTTT. The V gene is TRBV5-5, the J gene TRBJ1-4; 8 bases align to TRBD1. V lost 3 bases, J lost 3 bases, and 1 base stayed unmatched. CDR1 is SGHKS and CDR2 is YYEKEE in the germline V gene (reference sequence). The CDR3 totals 14 residues. Combining the CDR3 with reference TRBV5-5 and TRBJ1-4 gives the whole variable domain DAGVTQSPTHLIKTRGQQVTLRCSPISGHKSVSWYQQVLGQGPQFIFQYYEKEERGRGNFPDRFSARQFPNYSSELNVNALLLGDSALYLCASSSGQANEKLFFGSGTQLSVL.

The table lists this clone with a count of one. This chain links TRBV28 with TRBJ1-2; 7 nucleotides agree with TRBD1. V dropped 4 bases and J dropped 8; count of bases not matched to a gene: 4. Germline values: CDR1 MDHEN, CDR2 SYDVKM. The CDR3 is 12 residues long. Here the CDR3 reads CASSSDRVGYTF. For the CDR3, the DNA is TGTGCCAGCAGTTCCGACAGGGTCGGCTACACCTTC.

The rearrangement joins TRBV7-6 to TRBJ2-5; D not certain. Between the trimmed V and J ends, which lost 3 bases and 2 bases, there was a span of 4 bases. CDR1 SGHVS and CDR2 FNYEAQ come from the germline V gene. CDR3 length: 12 residues. Here the CDR3 reads CASSFLQETQYF. The CDR3 nucleotides are TGTGCCAGCAGCTTCTTACAAGAGACCCAGTACTTC.

This clone was counted between two and nine times. The chain recombines TRBV5-1 with TRBJ2-1; D is ambiguous. Germline V gene lookup returns CDR1 SGHRS and CDR2 YFSETQ. The CDR3 has 14 amino acids. The V and J ends lost 0 bases and 4 bases respectively, with 8 bases between them. The CDR3: CASSLGQEYNEQFF. The DNA for the CDR3 is TGCGCCAGCAGCTTGGGGCAGGAATACAATGAGCAGTTCTTC.

The chain combines TRBV29-1 with TRBJ1-2; D is perhaps TRBD1 (5 bases). V was pared by 4 bases and J by 2 bases, with 8 bases between. The germline gives CDR1 SQVTM, CDR2 ANQGSEA. This CDR3 has 12 amino acids. The CDR3 bases are TGCAGCGTTGGGTCAGGGAACTATGGCTACACCTTC. Its protein product is CSVGSGNYGYTF.

The chain recombines TRBV6-5 with TRBJ1-2; D not resolved. This CDR3 is 13 amino acids long. CDR1 is MNHEY and CDR2 is SVGAGI in the germline V gene. V lost 0 bases, J lost 3 bases, and 5 bases lay in between. The CDR3 DNA sequence: TGTGCCAGCAGTTACTCGAGGGACTATGGCTACACCTTC. Translation gives CASSYSRDYGYTF.

The rearrangement links TRBV7-8 to TRBJ1-5; 8 nucleotides line up with TRBD1. The germline V gene has CDR1 SGHVS and CDR2 FQNEAQ. The CDR3 sequence is 14 residues long. V trimming: 5 bases; J trimming: 6 bases; junction bases outside the gene matches: 6. CDR3 DNA sequence: TGTGCCAGCAGCGAAGGACAGGGTGCTCAGCCCCAGCATTTT. This codes for CASSEGQGAQPQHF. The whole variable domain, filled in from reference TRBV7-8 and TRBJ1-5, reads GAGVSQSPRYKVAKRGQDVALRCDPISGHVSLFWYQQALGQGPEFLTYFQNEAQLDKSGLPSDRFFAERPEGSVSTLKIQRTQQEDSAVYLCASSEGQGAQPQHFGDGTRLSIL.

V and J are TRBV29-1 and TRBJ2-3, with TRBD2 identical over 7 bases. This CDR3 has 16 amino acids. In germline, CDR1 is SQVTM, CDR2 ANQGSEA. V dropped 5 bases and J dropped 3; count of bases not matched to a gene: 14. CDR3 protein: CSVSFLSSGQTDTQYF. The CDR3 region has the DNA TGCAGCGTTTCCTTCCTGAGTAGCGGGCAAACAGATACGCAGTATTTT.

This clone was observed once. The rearrangement links TRBV9 to TRBJ1-2; D is unclear. The CDR3 spans 14 residues. Trimming removed 0 bases from V and 4 bases from J, with 10 bases in between. Looked up from germline, CDR1 is SGDLS and CDR2 is YYNGEE. CDR3 sequence reads: CASSVVSGSYGYTF. CDR3 nucleotide sequence: TGTGCCAGCAGCGTAGTAAGCGGAAGCTATGGCTACACCTTC.

The V call is TRBV10-1, the J call TRBJ1-2, with 12 bases matching TRBD1. Per the germline V gene, CDR1 is WNHNN and CDR2 is SYGVQD (reference sequence). Unmatched junction bases numbered 11, after V lost 3 bases and J lost 0 bases. The CDR3 covers 19 residues. CDR3 in amino acids: CASSDRPGTGGPPNYGYTF. CDR3 nucleotide sequence: TGCGCCAGCAGTGATCGCCCCGGGACAGGGGGCCCTCCTAACTATGGCTACACCTTC.

The J gene is TRBJ1-5, the V gene TRBV7-9; tentatively, D is TRBD1 (5 bases). V was cut by 2 bases and J by 2 bases, with 7 bases left in between. CDR3 length equals 14 residues. Germline CDR1 reads SEHNR; CDR2 reads FQNEAQ (reference sequence). The CDR3 DNA follows: TGTGCCAGCAGCTTATCGGGGGGCAATCAGCCCCAGCATTTT. This translates into CASSLSGGNQPQHF.

This clone was detected once. The chain couples TRBV29-1 to TRBJ1-4; possibly TRBD1 for D (5 bases). There are 14 residues in the CDR3. Germline CDR1 SQVTM, CDR2 ANQGSEA. V was trimmed by 0 bases and J by 7 bases, leaving 12 bases between them. The CDR3 bases are TGCAGCGTTGAAGAACCCAGGGATGCTGAAAAACTGTTTTTT. Its translation: CSVEEPRDAEKLFF.

This sequence joins TRBV3-1 (or the pseudogene TRBV3-2) and TRBJ1-3; possible D gene TRBD1, 5 bases. Germline V lookup: CDR1 LGHDT, CDR2 YNNKEL (reference sequence). This CDR3 spans 16 amino acids. Trimming removed 7 bases at V and 0 bases at J, with 16 bases between. CDR3 in DNA: TGTGCCAGCACCCTTTTCGGGGGGGGCTCTGGAAACACCATATATTTT. Translation: CASTLFGGGSGNTIYF.

The chain joins TRBV6-6 to TRBJ1-5; 7 nucleotides agree with TRBD1. Germline V gene sequence: CDR1 MNHNY, CDR2 SVGAGI (reference sequence). The V segment lost 6 bases and the J segment 5 bases; nucleotides outside the gene matches: 10. The CDR3 extends over 15 amino acids. CDR3 region: CASRYTGTADQPQHF. For the CDR3, the DNA is TGTGCCAGCAGATATACCGGGACAGCCGATCAGCCCCAGCATTTT.

The chain is built from TRBV18 and TRBJ1-5; tentative D call: TRBD1 (5 bases). The germline V gene has CDR1 KGHSH and CDR2 LQKENI. V was shortened by 5 bases and J by 3 bases, with 20 bases between the two germline ends. This CDR3 region has 17 residues. The CDR3 loop is CASSKGSGNHNNQPQHF. The CDR3 DNA follows: TGTGCCAGCTCAAAGGGATCAGGGAACCACAACAATCAGCCCCAGCATTTT.

The genes are TRBV27 and TRBJ1-3; no firm D call. V was shortened by 5 bases and J by 0 bases, with 11 bases between the two germline ends. Germline assignment: CDR1 MNHEY and CDR2 SMNVEV (reference sequence). The CDR3 is 15 amino acids. The CDR3, as DNA: TGTGCCAGCAGTCTAAGTGGAGCCTCTGGAAACACCATATATTTT. Translated: CASSLSGASGNTIYF.